The source of this TCR beta chain is a study of vaccination and CD4 T cells after COVID-19. Sample treatment: roughly 10-day PBMC culture with coronavirus spike peptide pools or control peptides (ViraFEST assay). Trimming removed 0 bases from V and 5 bases from J; junction bases left unmatched: 11. CDR1 and CDR2 from the germline V gene are DFQATT and SNEGSKA (reference sequence). This CDR3 is 16 amino acids long. An Oncomine TCR Beta short-read assay was used to sequence the DNA from cultured CD4+ T cells. One entry per CDR3 protein results from TCRdb running MiXCR on the PCR reads. The table records about 14,000 distinct CDR3 sequences, around 60% of them present only once. Remarks on this clonotype: The antigen remains unidentified.

The sequence was collected from a human donor who had recovered from COVID-19. The sample taken for sequencing was CD4+ T cells from blood, cultured in vitro. The chain recombines TRBV20-1 with TRBJ2-5; 8 bases map to TRBD1. CDR3 in amino acids: CSARDYRTGSGETQYF. In DNA form, the CDR3 reads TGCAGTGCTAGAGATTATCGGACAGGGTCTGGGGAGACCCAGTACTTC.